This is a list of T cell receptor beta chains from one sample in a study of blood T cell repertoires in COVID-19. Sequenced by immunoSEQ multiplex PCR; TCRdb stores in-frame clones only, minus some. The data show around 500,000 clones, around nine tenths seen once. The specimen sequenced was PBMCs or T cells enriched from blood (not recorded which). These receptor sequences come from a woman aged 55-70 years who had recovered from COVID-19. The CDR3 runs from the conserved cysteine through the conserved F or W.

TRBJ1-1,TRBV27,CASSSGQGLGGTEAFF
TRBJ2-1,TRBV11-2,CASSLGLAGGKLGANEQFF
TRBJ2-1,TRBV6-5,CASSYSRTGVEQFF
TRBJ1-2,TRBV2,CASSEEGLAGYGYTF
TRBJ1-3,TRBV9,CASSSSGRAGNTIYF
TRBJ2-7,TRBV28,CASSLSSAGSYEQYF
TRBJ1-6,TRBV18,CASSPEPGSPLHF
TRBJ1-2,TRBV7-9,CASSSQGEGYTF
TRBJ2-7,TRBV2,CASSEQGPSYEQYF
TRBJ2-7,TRBV7-8,CASSLGFGGGYEQYF